This is a list of T cell receptor beta chains from one sample in a study of T cells in Graves' hyperthyroidism and ophthalmopathy. Each CDR3 protein gets one entry after TCRdb re-called the multiplex PCR reads with MiXCR. Of around 600,000 distinct CDR3 sequences in the sample, roughly a sixth are singletons; the top ten hold about 3.5%. Sequencing was performed on blood. Source of these receptors: a woman aged 40 to 50 with Graves' ophthalmopathy. The CDR3 runs from the conserved cysteine through the conserved F or W. Fields, in order: V gene, CDR3 length, CDR3 protein.

>TRBV3-1|14
CASSSSVQNSPLHF
>TRBV12-5|14
CASGLGGGAETQYF
>TRBV5-1|14
CASSLVSAPYTQYF
>TRBV7-3|16
CASSKAGTLNTGELFF
>TRBV19|19
CASSWAGRKRDRGSSGYTF
>TRBV7-2|15
CASSLAGFSTDTQYF
>TRBV20-1|14
CSADSGRAYNEQFF
>TRBV6-1|11
CATRQAYEQYF
>TRBV20-1|15
CSARDLRGRTYEQYF
>TRBV20-1|18
CSATSGTSGTTRGDTQYF
>TRBV10-3|14
CAISRQGLNTEAFF
>TRBV7-9|14
CASSSGHLLYEQYF
>TRBV4-2|17
CASSQDSSLSSYNEQFF
>TRBV28|14
CASSLDGISGGYTF
>TRBV12-3/TRBV12-4|15
CASSLWTGTNTEAFF
>TRBV20-1|12
CSVKQGATEAFF
>TRBV28|14
CASSTTGGADTQYF
>TRBV6-5|14
CASSYSTGNTEAFF
>TRBV24-1|13
CATRDTTSGSQYF
>TRBV6-6|15
CASSYSGLGPNEQFF
>TRBV2|12
CAEGGSGNTIYF
>TRBV20-1|13
CSARSGRADEQFF
>TRBV12-3/TRBV12-4|15
CASSGRDRGGNIQYF
>TRBV29-1|16
CSVVGRGTLNTGELFF
>TRBV6-1|15
CASSEFSGGGQPQHF
>TRBV11-2|12
CASSLWVGGYTF
>TRBV20-1|13
CSARGQGNYGYTF
>TRBV7-9|16
CASSSPGLASGGELFF
>TRBV2|13
CASSQQGYEKLFF
>TRBV7-9|14
CASSAQSGVGEQYF
>TRBV5-1|15
CASSLTGDPNQPQHF
>TRBV28|15
CASSLGSDSHYEQYF
>TRBV5-1|14
CASSRVGGGNEQFF
>TRBV6-1|11
CASGTYYGYTF
>TRBV12-3/TRBV12-4|14
CASSSRTGDYEQYF
>TRBV12-3/TRBV12-4|15
CASRSGGRTLNIQYF
>TRBV28|16
CASSPLDRVGTDTQYF
>TRBV7-9|14
CASSLVARAGELFF
>TRBV2|16
CASHPLLAESNQPQHF
>TRBV5-1|14
CASSLSQPVDEQYF
>TRBV7-8|14
CASSLGQFNEKLFF
>TRBV4-1|15
CASSQTTGTLQPQHF
>TRBV24-1|14
CATSEHRDNNEQFF
>TRBV27|14
CASSSQGQHTEAFF
>TRBV2|12
CAGGRGGNTIYF
>TRBV20-1|13
CSASGSHTDTQYF
>TRBV12-3/TRBV12-4|15
CASKTSGGLSYEQYF
>TRBV12-3/TRBV12-4|14
CASGGVSITDTQYF
>TRBV7-9|14
CASSRLGNQETRYF
>TRBV27|17
CASSLTAGTRVGYEQYF
>TRBV10-3|14
CAISRGAGDYEQYF
>TRBV9|17
CASSVSTGGGGNNEQFF
>TRBV3-1|14
CASSQRGYQETQYF
>TRBV5-5|12
CASSWVVDTQYF